These 17 T cell receptor beta chains originate from one sample sequenced in a study of tumor-infiltrating lymphocytes in primary liver carcinoma. With a constant-region primer, TCR beta cDNA was made from approximately 450 ng of total RNA. A slightly modified ARM-PCR protocol with three nested multiplex PCR rounds produced these TCR beta libraries. Primers for the first two PCR rounds were TRBV1-TRBV30 forward primers and a C-beta reverse primer (10 cycles per round). TCRdb recomputed calls from the multiplex PCR reads with MiXCR, one row per CDR3 protein. The repertoire holds 95,000 to 150,000 distinct CDR3 sequences, with 55% to 75% as singletons. Between about 17 and 34 mg of unsorted bulk tissue served as the source from which RNA and DNA were co-extracted. The sample taken for sequencing was liver tumor tissue from sampling region 1. Specified subset: tumor region T1, superior pole. Every receptor here comes from a woman aged 55-70 years with primary liver carcinoma and hepatitis B virus infection.

Notes on this clonotype: Relative to the germline gene, one junction end is altered; a read error may explain this. This sequence joins TRBV11-2 and TRBJ2-7; D uncertain. The CDR3 totals 12 residues. Germline V lookup: CDR1 SGHAT, CDR2 FQNNGV. The CDR3 nucleotides are TGTACCAGCAGCCAAGTAGTCTACGAGCAGTACTTC. Translation: CTSSQVVYEQYF.

On this clonotype: The junction departs from germline at one end; a sequencing error may be responsible. This rearrangement joins TRBV6-5 to TRBJ2-5; the D is unclear. Germline V gene data show CDR1 as MNHEY and CDR2 as SVGAGI. The CDR3 sequence is 15 residues long. The CDR3 loop reads CVSSYSTQAEETQYF. DNA of the CDR3: TGTGTCAGCAGTTACAGCACTCAGGCCGAAGAGACCCAGTACTTC.

This clonotype has at least ten counts. CDR3 sequence reads: CASSKRGGTGANVLTF. For the CDR3, the DNA is TGTGCCAGCAGTAAAAGGGGGGGCACTGGGGCCAACGTCCTGACTTTC. This chain connects TRBV28 to TRBJ2-6, with a weak D call TRBD2 (7 bases). V was pared by 5 bases and J by 2 bases, with 13 bases between. The CDR3 loop spans 16 amino acids. Per the germline V gene, CDR1 is MDHEN and CDR2 is SYDVKM.

V and J are TRBV11-2 and TRBJ2-7; tentatively, D is TRBD1 (5 bases). Trimming cost V 5 bases and J 6 bases, with 11 bases left between them. Looked up from germline, CDR1 is SGHAT and CDR2 is FQNNGV. CDR3 length: 12 residues. CDR3 DNA sequence: TGTGCCAGCAGCCTCCAAGGGGCCGAGCAGTACTTC. Translating it yields CASSLQGAEQYF.

Turning to this clonotype: A much larger clone lies one base from this, so it may be a read error. As the CDR3 is not closed by the conserved phenylalanine or tryptophan, this likely results from a read error. V usage is TRBV12-3 or TRBV12-4 and J usage is TRBJ2-5; TRBD1 matches 7 bases. The trim removed 5 bases at V and 10 bases at J, leaving 13 bases unmatched. The CDR3 contains 14 residues. CDR3 sequence: CASSVDRALGGQYL. In nucleotides, the CDR3 is TGTGCCAGCAGTGTCGACAGGGCCCTAGGGGGCCAGTACCTC.

The rearrangement links TRBV2 to TRBJ2-1; TRBD1 aligns across 9 bases. J gave up 6 bases and V 8 bases, and 8 bases lay outside the gene matches. The V gene's germline CDR1 is SNHLY and CDR2 FYNNEI. The CDR3 consists of 14 residues. The chain's CDR3 is CASRTGAMGNEQFF. The CDR3 nucleotides read TGTGCCAGCCGGACAGGGGCAATGGGCAATGAGCAGTTCTTC.

This clonotype was counted ten times or more. This chain links TRBV7-8 with TRBJ2-5; 7 positions match TRBD2. Trimming took 5 bases from V and 5 from J; bases not matched to a gene: 8. The CDR3 sequence is 14 residues long. Germline V lookup: CDR1 SGHVS, CDR2 FQNEAQ. This CDR3 reads CASSARGEKETQYF. The CDR3 DNA is TGTGCCAGCAGCGCCCGGGGGGAGAAGGAGACCCAGTACTTC.

The chain links TRBV11-2 to TRBJ1-5; tentative D call: TRBD1 (5 bases). Trimming took 2 bases from V and 10 from J, leaving 15 bases between them. The length of the CDR3 is 14 residues. Germline V CDR1 and CDR2: SGHAT, FQNNGV. The CDR3 spells CASSLLSGGHPQHF. The CDR3 DNA is TGTGCCAGCAGCTTACTGTCGGGGGGTCATCCCCAGCATTTT.

The V gene is TRBV6-5, the J gene TRBJ1-2; unclear D gene. This CDR3 spans 14 amino acids. The germline CDR1 and CDR2 sequences are MNHEY and SVGAGI. The CDR3 DNA reads TGTGGCCGCAGTTACCAGAGTGGGAACTATGGCTACACCTTC. Encoded protein: CGRSYQSGNYGYTF.

The J gene is TRBJ2-7, the V gene TRBV7-9; D remains unclear. With 5 bases removed from V and 2 bases from J, the gap between germline ends came to 16 bases. Germline V CDR1 and CDR2: SEHNR, FQNEAQ (reference sequence). The CDR3 is made up of 15 amino acids. The CDR3: CASSRHGVSTYEQYF. The CDR3 DNA sequence: TGTGCCAGCAGCCGACACGGAGTATCCACCTACGAGCAGTACTTC.

Regarding this clonotype: A read error is possible here, since a much larger clone lies one base away. The rearrangement uses TRBV12-3 or TRBV12-4 and TRBJ2-7; 12 nucleotides align to TRBD2. The CDR3 extends over 15 amino acids. V was pared by 5 bases and J by 4 bases, with 6 bases of the junction left unmatched. CDR3 coding DNA: TGTGCCAGCAGTAATGGACTAGCGGGATCGTACGAGCAGTACTTC. It is translated as CASSNGLAGSYEQYF.

A word on this clonotype: A read error is possible here, since a much larger clone lies one base away. The chain employs TRBV6-5 and TRBJ1-6; D unclear. From germline, CDR1 is MNHEY and CDR2 SVGAGI. The germline V and J ends were trimmed by 6 bases and 17 bases, with 14 bases remaining between them. The CDR3 length is 11 residues. The CDR3 loop reads CASRGAGPFHF. DNA of the CDR3: TGTGCCAGCAGGGGCGCTGGGCCCTTCCACTTT.

In regard to this clonotype: A much larger clone is a single base away; this may be a read error. The chain uses TRBV12-3 or TRBV12-4 and TRBJ1-1; D is undetermined. V dropped 5 bases and J dropped 5 bases, with 12 bases sitting between them. CDR3 length equals 13 residues. CDR3: CASSPQTATEAFF. The CDR3 DNA reads as TGTGCCAGCAGTCCACAGACTGCAACTGAAGCTTTCTTT.

In regard to this clonotype: A junction boundary mismatches the germline segment, possibly from a read error. The chain couples TRBV6-1 to TRBJ2-4, with D possibly matching TRBD2 (5 bases). This CDR3 contains 16 residues. Germline V CDR1 and CDR2: MNHNS, SASEGT. This CDR3 is CVSSDVSGGAKNIQHF. CDR3 sequence (DNA): TGTGTCAGCAGTGACGTGAGCGGAGGAGCCAAAAACATTCAGCACTTC.

The CDR3 DNA follows: TGTGTCAACAGTTTGAGAGCTTGGGGCTACACCTTC. This gives the protein CVNSLRAWGYTF. J is TRBJ1-2 and V is TRBV12-3 or TRBV12-4; D remains unclear. CDR3 length: 12 residues.

This chain uses TRBV12-3 or TRBV12-4 with TRBJ1-1, with D possibly matching TRBD1 (5 bases). V was pared by 8 bases and J by 1 base, with 14 bases between. CDR3 length: 14 amino acids. The CDR3 DNA sequence: TGTGCCAGCCGAACCCGGGGGGAGAACACTGAAGCTTTCTTT. Amino acid sequence: CASRTRGENTEAFF.

This clonotype was seen a handful of times. With a much larger clone just one base away, this may be a read error. The V and J genes are TRBV12-3 or TRBV12-4 and TRBJ1-1; tentatively, D is TRBD1 (5 bases). The CDR3 totals 12 residues. CDR3 DNA sequence: TGTGCCACCCGGACACCCGACACTGGAGCTTTCTTT. Protein product: CATRTPDTGAFF.